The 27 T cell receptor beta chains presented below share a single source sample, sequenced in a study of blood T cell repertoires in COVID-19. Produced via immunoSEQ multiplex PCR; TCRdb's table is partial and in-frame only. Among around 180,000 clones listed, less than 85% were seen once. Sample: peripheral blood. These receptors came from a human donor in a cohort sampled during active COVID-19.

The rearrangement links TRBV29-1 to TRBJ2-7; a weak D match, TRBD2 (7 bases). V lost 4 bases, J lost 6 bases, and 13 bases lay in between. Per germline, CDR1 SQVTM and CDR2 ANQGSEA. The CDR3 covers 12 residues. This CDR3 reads CSVGGGGAEQYF. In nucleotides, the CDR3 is TGCAGCGTTGGGGGAGGGGGGGCCGAGCAGTACTTC.

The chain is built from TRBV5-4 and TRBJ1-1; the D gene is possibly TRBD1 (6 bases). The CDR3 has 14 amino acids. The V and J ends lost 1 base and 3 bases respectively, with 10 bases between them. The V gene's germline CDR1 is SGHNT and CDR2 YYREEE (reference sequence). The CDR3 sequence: CASSLLQGDTEAFF. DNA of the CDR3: TGTGCCAGCAGCTTGCTACAGGGTGACACTGAAGCTTTCTTT.

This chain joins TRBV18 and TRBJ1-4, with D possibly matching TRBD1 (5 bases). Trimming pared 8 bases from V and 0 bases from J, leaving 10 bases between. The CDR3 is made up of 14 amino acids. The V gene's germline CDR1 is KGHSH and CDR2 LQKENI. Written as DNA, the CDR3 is TGTGCCAGCACGCAGGGCGCAACTAATGAAAAACTGTTTTTT. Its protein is CASTQGATNEKLFF.

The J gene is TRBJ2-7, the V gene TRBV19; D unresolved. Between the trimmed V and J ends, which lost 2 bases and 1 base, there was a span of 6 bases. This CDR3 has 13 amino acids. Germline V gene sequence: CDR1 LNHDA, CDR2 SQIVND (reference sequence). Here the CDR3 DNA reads TGTGCCAGTAGTATACAAGCGTCCTACGAGCAGTACTTC. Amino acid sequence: CASSIQASYEQYF.

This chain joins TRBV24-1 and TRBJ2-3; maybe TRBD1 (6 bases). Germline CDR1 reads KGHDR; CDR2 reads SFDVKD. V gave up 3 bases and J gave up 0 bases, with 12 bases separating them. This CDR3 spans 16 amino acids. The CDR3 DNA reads TGTGCCACCAGTGATCACAGGGTCCCTAGCACAGATACGCAGTATTTT. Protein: CATSDHRVPSTDTQYF.

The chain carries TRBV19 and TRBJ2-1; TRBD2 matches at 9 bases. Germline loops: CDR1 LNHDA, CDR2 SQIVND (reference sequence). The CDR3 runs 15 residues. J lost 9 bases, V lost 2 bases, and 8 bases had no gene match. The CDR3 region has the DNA TGTGCCAGTAGTATATTGTATCGGACTAGCGTTGAGCAGTTCTTC. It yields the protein CASSILYRTSVEQFF. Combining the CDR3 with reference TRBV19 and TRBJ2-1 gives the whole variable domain DGGITQSPKYLFRKEGQNVTLSCEQNLNHDAMYWYRQDPGQGLRLIYYSQIVNDFQKGDIAEGYSVSREKKESFPLTVTSAQKNPTAFYLCASSILYRTSVEQFFGPGTRLTVL.

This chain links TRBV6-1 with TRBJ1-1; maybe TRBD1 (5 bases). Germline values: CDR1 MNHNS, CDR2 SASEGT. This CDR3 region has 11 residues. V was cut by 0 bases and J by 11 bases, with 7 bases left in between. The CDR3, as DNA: TGTGCCAGCAGTGAAGCGGGGCACGCTTTCTTT. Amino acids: CASSEAGHAFF.

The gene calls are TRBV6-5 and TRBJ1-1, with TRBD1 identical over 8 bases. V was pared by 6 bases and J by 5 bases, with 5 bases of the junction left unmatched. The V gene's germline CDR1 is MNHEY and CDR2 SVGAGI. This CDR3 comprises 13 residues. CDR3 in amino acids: CASRTGEGTEAFF. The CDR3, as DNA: TGTGCCAGCAGGACAGGGGAAGGTACTGAAGCTTTCTTT.

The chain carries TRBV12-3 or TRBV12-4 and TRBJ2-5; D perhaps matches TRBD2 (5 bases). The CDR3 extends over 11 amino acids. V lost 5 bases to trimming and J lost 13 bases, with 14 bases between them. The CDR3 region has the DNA TGTGCCAGCAGTCCCGGGGTCTCCCGGTACTTC. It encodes CASSPGVSRYF.

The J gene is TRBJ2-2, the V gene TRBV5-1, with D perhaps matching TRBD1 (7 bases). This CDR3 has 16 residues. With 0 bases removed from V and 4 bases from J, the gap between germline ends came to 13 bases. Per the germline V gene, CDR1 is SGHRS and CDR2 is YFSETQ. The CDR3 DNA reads TGCGCCAGCAGCTTGGCCGGTCAGGGGGGCACCGGGGAGCTGTTTTTT. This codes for CASSLAGQGGTGELFF.

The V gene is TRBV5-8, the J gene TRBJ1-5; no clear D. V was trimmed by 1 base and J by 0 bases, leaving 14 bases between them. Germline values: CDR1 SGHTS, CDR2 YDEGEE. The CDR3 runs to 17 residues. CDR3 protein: CASSLQVAVYSNQPQHF. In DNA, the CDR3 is TGTGCCAGCAGCTTGCAAGTGGCAGTTTATAGCAATCAGCCCCAGCATTTT. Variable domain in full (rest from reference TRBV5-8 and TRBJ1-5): EAGVTQSPTHLIKTRGQQATLRCSPISGHTSVYWYQQALGLGLQFLLWYDEGEERNRGNFPPRFSGRQFPNYSSELNVNALELEDSALYLCASSLQVAVYSNQPQHFGDGTRLSIL.

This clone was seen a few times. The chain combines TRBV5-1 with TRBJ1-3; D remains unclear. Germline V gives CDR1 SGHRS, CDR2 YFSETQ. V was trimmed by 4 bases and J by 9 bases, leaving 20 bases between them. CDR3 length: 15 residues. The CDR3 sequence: CASSQRPRPQGTIYF. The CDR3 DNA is TGCGCCAGCAGCCAGAGACCGCGGCCTCAAGGCACCATATATTTT.

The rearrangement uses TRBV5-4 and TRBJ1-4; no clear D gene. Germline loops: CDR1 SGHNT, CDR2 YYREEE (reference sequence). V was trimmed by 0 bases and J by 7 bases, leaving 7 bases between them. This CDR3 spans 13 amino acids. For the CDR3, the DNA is TGTGCCAGCAGCTTGGCCAACGGTGAAAAACTGTTTTTT. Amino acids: CASSLANGEKLFF.

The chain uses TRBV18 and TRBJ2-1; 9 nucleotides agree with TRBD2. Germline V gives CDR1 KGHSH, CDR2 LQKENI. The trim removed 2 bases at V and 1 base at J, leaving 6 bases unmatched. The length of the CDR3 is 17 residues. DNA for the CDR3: TGTGCCAGCTCACCATACCCAGCGGGGGGTTCCTACAATGAGCAGTTCTTC. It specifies CASSPYPAGGSYNEQFF.

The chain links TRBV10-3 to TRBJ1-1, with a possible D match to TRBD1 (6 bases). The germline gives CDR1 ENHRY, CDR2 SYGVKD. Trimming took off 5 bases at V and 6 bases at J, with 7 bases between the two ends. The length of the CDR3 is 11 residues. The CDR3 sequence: CAISNRAEAFF. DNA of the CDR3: TGTGCCATCAGTAACAGGGCTGAAGCTTTCTTT.

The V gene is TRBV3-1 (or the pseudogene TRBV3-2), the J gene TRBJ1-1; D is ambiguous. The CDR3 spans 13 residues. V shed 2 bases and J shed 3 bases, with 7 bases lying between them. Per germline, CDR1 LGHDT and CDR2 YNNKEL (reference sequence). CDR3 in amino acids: CASSQLRDTEAFF. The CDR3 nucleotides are TGTGCCAGCAGCCAATTGAGGGACACTGAAGCTTTCTTT.

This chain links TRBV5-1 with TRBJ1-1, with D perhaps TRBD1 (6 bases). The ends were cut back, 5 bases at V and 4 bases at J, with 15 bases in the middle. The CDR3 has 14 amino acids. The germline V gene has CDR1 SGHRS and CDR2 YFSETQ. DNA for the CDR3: TGCGCCAGCAGTTCGGGACAAGTGAGCACTGAAGCTTTCTTT. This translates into CASSSGQVSTEAFF.

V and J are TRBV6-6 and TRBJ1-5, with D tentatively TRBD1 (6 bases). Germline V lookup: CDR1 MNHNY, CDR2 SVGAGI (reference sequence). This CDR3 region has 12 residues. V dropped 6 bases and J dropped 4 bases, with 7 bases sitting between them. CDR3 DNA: TGTGCCAGCAGGGGGGCAAATCAGCCCCAGCATTTT. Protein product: CASRGANQPQHF.

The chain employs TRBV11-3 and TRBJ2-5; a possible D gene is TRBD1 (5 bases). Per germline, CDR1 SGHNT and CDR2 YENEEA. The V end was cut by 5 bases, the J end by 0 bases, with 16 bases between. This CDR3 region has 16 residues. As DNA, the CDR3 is TGTGCCAGCAGCAAAGGCAGGGCAGGCAACCAAGAGACCCAGTACTTC. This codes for CASSKGRAGNQETQYF.

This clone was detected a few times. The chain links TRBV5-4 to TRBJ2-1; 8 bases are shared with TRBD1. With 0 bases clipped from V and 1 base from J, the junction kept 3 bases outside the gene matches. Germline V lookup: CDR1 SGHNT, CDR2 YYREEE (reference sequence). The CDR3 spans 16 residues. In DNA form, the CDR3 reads TGTGCCAGCAGCTTGGAACAGGGGGTATCCTACAATGAGCAGTTCTTC. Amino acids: CASSLEQGVSYNEQFF.

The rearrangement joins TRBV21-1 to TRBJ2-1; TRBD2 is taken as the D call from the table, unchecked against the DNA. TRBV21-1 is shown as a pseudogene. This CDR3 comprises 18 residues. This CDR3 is CASSKILLAGETDNEQFF. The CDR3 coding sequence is TGTGCCAGCAGCAAAATACTACTAGCGGGGGAGACTGACAATGAGCAGTTCTTC.

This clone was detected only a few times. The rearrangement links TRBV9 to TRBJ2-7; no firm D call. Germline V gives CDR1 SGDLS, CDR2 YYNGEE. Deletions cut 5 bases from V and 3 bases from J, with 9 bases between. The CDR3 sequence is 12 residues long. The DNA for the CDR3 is TGTGCCAGCAGGGCAGGCTTCTACGAGCAGTACTTC. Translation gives CASRAGFYEQYF.

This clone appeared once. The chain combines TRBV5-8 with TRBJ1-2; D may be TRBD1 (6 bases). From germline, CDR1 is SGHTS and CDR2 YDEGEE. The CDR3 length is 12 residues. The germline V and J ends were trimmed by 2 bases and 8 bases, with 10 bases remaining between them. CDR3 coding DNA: TGTGCCAGCAGCTTTTATGGGGGCGGCTACACCTTC. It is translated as CASSFYGGGYTF.

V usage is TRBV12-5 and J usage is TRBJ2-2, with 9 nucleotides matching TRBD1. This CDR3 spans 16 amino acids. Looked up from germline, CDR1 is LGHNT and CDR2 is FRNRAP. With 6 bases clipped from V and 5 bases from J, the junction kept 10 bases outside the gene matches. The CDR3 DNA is TGTGCTAGTGGCAAGAACCGGGACAGGGATACCGGGGAGCTGTTTTTT. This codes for CASGKNRDRDTGELFF.

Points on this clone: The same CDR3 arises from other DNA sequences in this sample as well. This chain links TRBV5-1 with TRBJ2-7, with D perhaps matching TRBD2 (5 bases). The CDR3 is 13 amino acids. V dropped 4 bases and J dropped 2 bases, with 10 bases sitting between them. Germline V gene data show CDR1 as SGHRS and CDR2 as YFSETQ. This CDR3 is CASSEGAAYEQYF. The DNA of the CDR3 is TGCGCCAGCAGCGAGGGAGCTGCCTACGAGCAGTACTTC.

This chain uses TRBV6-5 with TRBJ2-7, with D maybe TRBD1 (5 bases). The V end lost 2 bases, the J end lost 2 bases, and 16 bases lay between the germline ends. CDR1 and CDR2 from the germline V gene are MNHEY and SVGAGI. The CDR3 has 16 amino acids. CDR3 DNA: TGTGCCAGCAGTTACGGTACAGGAGTTGGCGCCTACGAGCAGTACTTC. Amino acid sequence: CASSYGTGVGAYEQYF.

This chain's CDR3 is CASSEVANNEQFF. The CDR3 DNA reads as TGTGCCAGCAGTGAAGTGGCAAATAATGAGCAGTTCTTC. The genes are TRBV2 and TRBJ2-1; D gene ambiguous. The length of the CDR3 is 13 residues. Per germline, CDR1 SNHLY and CDR2 FYNNEI. Trimming took off 1 base at V and 7 bases at J, with 8 bases between the two ends.